A single sample gave rise to the 7 T cell receptor beta chains below, sequenced in a study of T cell responses to AZD1222 COVID-19 vaccine (dated by TCRdb to the early 2020s). The library was made by the immunoSEQ multiplex PCR assay. The source is immuneACCESS, and TCRdb retained only in-frame sequences with V and J called. Part of the clones is not carried over; for the studies checked, unresolved V genes explain less than half of this, and the remainder is unexplained. This sample lists 250,000 to 300,000 clones; around 92% were detected once. Jointly, the top ten make up 0.5% to 0.65% of the sample. The time point label here, explained by the study, means: about 28 days (+/-7) after the second vaccine dose. The material sequenced was peripheral blood, taken 28 days after the second AZD1222 dose. The receptor set was obtained from an adult who received the AZD1222 COVID-19 vaccine.

The V and J genes are TRBV27 and TRBJ1-6; maybe TRBD1 (5 bases). Per the germline V gene, CDR1 is MNHEY and CDR2 is SMNVEV (reference sequence). Trimming removed 3 bases at V and 8 bases at J, with 11 bases between. The CDR3 runs 14 residues. The CDR3 DNA is TGTGCCAGCAGTTTCGAGGGGAGGTATTCACCCCTCCACTTT. As protein: CASSFEGRYSPLHF.

The V call is TRBV5-4, the J call TRBJ2-7; 11 nucleotides line up with TRBD1. From germline, CDR1 is SGHNT and CDR2 YYREEE (reference sequence). CDR3 length: 15 residues. With V trimmed by 1 base and J by 4 bases, 4 bases remained unmatched. CDR3 in DNA: TGTGCCAGCAGCTTGCGGACAGGGGGCGCATACGAGCAGTACTTC. Translated: CASSLRTGGAYEQYF.

This clone was detected only once. CDR3: CASRRDVNSPLHF. CDR3 bases: TGTGCCAGCAGGCGAGACGTAAATTCACCCCTCCACTTT. The rearrangement links TRBV28 to TRBJ1-6; D is uncertain. The CDR3 has 13 amino acids. V was pared by 6 bases and J by 7 bases, with 10 bases between. Germline V CDR1 and CDR2: MDHEN, SYDVKM.

The V gene is TRBV19, the J gene TRBJ2-7, with D tentatively TRBD2 (5 bases). Germline assignment: CDR1 LNHDA and CDR2 SQIVND (reference sequence). CDR3 length: 13 residues. Deletions cut 3 bases from V and 3 bases from J, with 9 bases between. CDR3 in amino acids: CASSIDRGYEQYF. In DNA form, the CDR3 reads TGTGCCAGTAGTATTGATCGGGGCTACGAGCAGTACTTC.

The V gene is TRBV7-3, the J gene TRBJ2-5, with D possibly called TRBD1 or TRBD2 (6 bases each). Between the trimmed V and J ends, which lost 5 bases and 0 bases, there was a span of 13 bases. There are 15 residues in the CDR3. Germline CDR1 is SGHTA and CDR2 is FQGTGA. CDR3 nucleotides: TGTGCCAGCAGCCCGGGGGCCCACTACCAAGAGACCCAGTACTTC. This translates into CASSPGAHYQETQYF.

With regard to this clone: The sample carries other DNA sequences with the same CDR3. This rearrangement joins TRBV9 to TRBJ1-3; no clear D. CDR3 length equals 13 residues. The germline gives CDR1 SGDLS, CDR2 YYNGEE. V lost 0 bases and J 4 bases, leaving 5 bases between the germline ends. The CDR3 reads CASSVGGGNTIYF. CDR3 nucleotides: TGTGCCAGCAGCGTAGGAGGGGGAAACACCATATATTTT.

The rearrangement uses TRBV6-4 and TRBJ2-2, with TRBD2 matching 8 bases. This CDR3 has 18 amino acids. Germline CDR1 is MRHNA and CDR2 is SNTAGT. V shed 2 bases and J 4 bases; nucleotides not matched to a gene: 12. The chain's CDR3 is CASSDPIGAGVTTGELFF. The DNA for the CDR3 is TGTGCCAGCAGTGACCCAATCGGAGCGGGAGTTACCACCGGGGAGCTGTTTTTT.